This T cell receptor beta chain emerged from a study of blood T cell repertoires in COVID-19. About the study: Specimens from acute and convalescent COVID-19 originated in the United States, Italy and Spain. T cells, B-cell-depleted T cells, or PBMCs supplied cDNA or gDNA.

As handled by the study authors: Scientists estimated how many nucleated cells there were by amplifying reference gene primers. Sequencing used immunoSEQ multiplex PCR; TCRdb keeps in-frame clones, though not all of them. The DNA gave D and trimming, while V, J and clone size come from that table. The sample lists about 98,000 clones; approximately 79% were seen once. The CDR3 spans 16 residues. The junction had 6 bases not matched to a gene; V was cut back by 5 bases and J by 0 bases. Germline CDR1 is KGHSH and CDR2 is LQKENI. Sequenced material: peripheral blood. The chain uses TRBV18 and TRBJ2-1; 8 nucleotides agree with TRBD1. This receptor was taken from a man between 70 and 80 years old with active or convalescent COVID-19. In nucleotides, the CDR3 is TGTGCCAGCTCAGCAGGGGGCTCAGGCTCCTACAATGAGCAGTTCTTC. Protein product: CASSAGGSGSYNEQFF.